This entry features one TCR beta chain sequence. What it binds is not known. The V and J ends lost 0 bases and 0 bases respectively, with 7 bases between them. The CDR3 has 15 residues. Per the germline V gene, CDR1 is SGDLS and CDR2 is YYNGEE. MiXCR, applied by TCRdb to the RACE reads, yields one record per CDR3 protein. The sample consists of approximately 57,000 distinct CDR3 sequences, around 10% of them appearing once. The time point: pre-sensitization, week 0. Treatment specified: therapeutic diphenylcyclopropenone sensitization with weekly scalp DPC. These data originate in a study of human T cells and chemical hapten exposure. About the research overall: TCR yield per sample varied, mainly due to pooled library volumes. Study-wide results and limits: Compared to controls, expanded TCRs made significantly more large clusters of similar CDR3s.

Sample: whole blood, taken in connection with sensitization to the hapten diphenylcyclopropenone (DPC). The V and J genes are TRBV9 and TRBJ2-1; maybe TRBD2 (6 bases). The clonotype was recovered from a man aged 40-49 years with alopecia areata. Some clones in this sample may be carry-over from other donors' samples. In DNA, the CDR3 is TGTGCCAGCAGCGTAGGCGGGATCTCCTACAATGAGCAGTTCTTC. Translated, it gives CASSVGGISYNEQFF.